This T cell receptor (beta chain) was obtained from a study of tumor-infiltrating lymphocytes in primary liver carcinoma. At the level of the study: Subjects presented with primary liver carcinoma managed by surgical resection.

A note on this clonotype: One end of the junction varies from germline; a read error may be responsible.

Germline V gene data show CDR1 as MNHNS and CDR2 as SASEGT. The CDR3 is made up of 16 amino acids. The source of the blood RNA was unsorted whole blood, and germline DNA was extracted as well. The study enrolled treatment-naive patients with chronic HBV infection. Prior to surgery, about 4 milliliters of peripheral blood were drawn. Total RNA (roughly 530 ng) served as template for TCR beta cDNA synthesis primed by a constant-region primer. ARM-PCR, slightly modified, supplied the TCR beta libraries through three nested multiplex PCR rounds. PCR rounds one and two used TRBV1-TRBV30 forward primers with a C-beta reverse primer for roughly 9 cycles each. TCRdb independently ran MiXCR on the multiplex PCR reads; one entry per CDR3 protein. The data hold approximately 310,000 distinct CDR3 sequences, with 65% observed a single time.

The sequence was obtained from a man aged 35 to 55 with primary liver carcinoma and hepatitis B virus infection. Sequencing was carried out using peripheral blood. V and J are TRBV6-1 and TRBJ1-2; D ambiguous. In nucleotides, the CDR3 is TGTGCCAGCAGTTTGGGCCCAGTGATAGCTAACTATGGCTACGCCTTC. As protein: CASSLGPVIANYGYAF.